This T cell receptor (beta chain) was recorded in a study of cytomegalovirus exposure and HLA in healthy donors. Vbeta (60) and Jbeta (13) primers were used in the PCR. Profiling relied on immunoSEQ multiplex PCR, and the TCRdb table lists in-frame clones only, not all of them. Among 100,000 to 150,000 clones listed, 80% were seen once. The V gene's germline CDR1 is LGHNA and CDR2 YNFKEQ. Trimming left V 0 bases short and J 3 bases short, with 12 bases between. CDR3 length equals 15 residues. Samples came from healthy bone marrow donors. As concerns this clone: The antigen is not known.

The study's findings and limits: In the analysis, some V segments, TRBV6-2 and TRBV6-3 included, were excluded as indistinguishable.

Material: PBMCs. The rearrangement links TRBV4-2 to TRBJ2-7, with D tentatively TRBD2 (6 bases). The sequence came from a man aged 40-49 years in good health and CMV-seronegative. In DNA, the CDR3 is TGTGCCAGCAGCCAAGATTGGGGGACTGACTACGAGCAGTACTTC. Translation: CASSQDWGTDYEQYF.